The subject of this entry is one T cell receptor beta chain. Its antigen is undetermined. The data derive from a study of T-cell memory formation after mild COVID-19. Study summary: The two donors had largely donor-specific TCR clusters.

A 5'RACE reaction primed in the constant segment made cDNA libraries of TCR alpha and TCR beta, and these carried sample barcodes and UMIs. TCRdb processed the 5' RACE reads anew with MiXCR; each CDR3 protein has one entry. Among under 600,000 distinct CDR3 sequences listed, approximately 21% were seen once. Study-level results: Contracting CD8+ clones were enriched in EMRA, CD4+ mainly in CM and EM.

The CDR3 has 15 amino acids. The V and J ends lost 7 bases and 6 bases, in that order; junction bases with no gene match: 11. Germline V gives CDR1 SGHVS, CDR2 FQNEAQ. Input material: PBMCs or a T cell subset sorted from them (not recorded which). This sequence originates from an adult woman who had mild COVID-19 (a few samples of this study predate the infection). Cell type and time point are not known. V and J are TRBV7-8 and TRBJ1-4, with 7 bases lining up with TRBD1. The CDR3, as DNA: TGTGCCAGCACCGGACCGGGACAGCCATATGAAAAACTGTTTTTT. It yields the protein CASTGPGQPYEKLFF.